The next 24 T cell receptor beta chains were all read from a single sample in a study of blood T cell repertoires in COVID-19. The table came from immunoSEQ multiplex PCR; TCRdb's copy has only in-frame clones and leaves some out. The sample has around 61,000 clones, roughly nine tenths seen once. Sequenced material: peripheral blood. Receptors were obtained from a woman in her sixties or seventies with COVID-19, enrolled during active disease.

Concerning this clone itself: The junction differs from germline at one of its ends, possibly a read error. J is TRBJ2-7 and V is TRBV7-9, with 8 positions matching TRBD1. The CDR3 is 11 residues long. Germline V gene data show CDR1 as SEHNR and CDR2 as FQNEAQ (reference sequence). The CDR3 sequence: CASSQDRVEHF. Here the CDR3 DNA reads TGTGCCAGCAGCCAGGACAGGGTAGAGCACTTC.

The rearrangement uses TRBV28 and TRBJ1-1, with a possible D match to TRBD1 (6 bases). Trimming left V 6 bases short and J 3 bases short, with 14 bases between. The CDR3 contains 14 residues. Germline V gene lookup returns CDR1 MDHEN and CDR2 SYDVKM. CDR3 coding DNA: TGTGCCAGCAGGCCGGAACAGGGTTACACTGAAGCTTTCTTT. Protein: CASRPEQGYTEAFF.

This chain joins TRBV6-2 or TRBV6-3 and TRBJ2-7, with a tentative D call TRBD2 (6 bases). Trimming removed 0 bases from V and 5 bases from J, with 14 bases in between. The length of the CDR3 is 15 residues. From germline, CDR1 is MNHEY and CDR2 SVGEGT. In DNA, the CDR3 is TGTGCCAGCAGTTACTCGAGGAGGGCCGCTCACGAGCAGTACTTC. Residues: CASSYSRRAAHEQYF.

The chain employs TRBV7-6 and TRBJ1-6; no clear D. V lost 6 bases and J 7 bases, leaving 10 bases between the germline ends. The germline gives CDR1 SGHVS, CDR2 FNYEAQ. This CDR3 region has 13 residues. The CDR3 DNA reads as TGTGCCAGCAGTTCCGGAGCAAATTCACCCCTCCACTTT. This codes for CASSSGANSPLHF.

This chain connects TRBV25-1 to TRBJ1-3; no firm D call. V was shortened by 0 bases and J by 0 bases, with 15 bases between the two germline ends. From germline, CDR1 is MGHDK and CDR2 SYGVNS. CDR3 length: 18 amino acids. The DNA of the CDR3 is TGTGCCAGCAGTGAATATCCTCGGGGTGGGCTCTCTGGAAACACCATATATTTT. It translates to CASSEYPRGGLSGNTIYF.

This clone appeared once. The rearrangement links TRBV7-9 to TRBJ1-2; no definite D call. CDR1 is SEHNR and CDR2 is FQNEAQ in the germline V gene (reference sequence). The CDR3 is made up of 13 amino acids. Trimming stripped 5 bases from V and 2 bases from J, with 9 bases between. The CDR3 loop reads CASSPAGNYGYTF. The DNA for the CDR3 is TGTGCCAGCAGCCCCGCTGGCAACTATGGCTACACCTTC.

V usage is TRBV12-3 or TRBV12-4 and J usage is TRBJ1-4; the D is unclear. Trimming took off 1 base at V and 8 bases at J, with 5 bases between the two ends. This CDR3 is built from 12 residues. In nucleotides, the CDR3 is TGTGCCAGCAGTTTAGTTGGCGAAAAACTGTTTTTT. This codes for CASSLVGEKLFF.

CDR3 amino acids: CASSFGAPQYF. DNA for the CDR3: TGTGCCAGCAGCTTCGGTGCGCCGCAGTATTTT. V usage is TRBV7-9 and J usage is TRBJ2-3; no reliable D call. The germline CDR1 and CDR2 sequences are SEHNR and FQNEAQ (reference sequence). The V end was cut by 3 bases, the J end by 10 bases, with 8 bases between. The length of the CDR3 is 11 residues.

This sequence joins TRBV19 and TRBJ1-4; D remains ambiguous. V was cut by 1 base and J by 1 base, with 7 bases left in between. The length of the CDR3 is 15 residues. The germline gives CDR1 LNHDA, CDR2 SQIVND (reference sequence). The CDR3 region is CASSIAAGTNEKLFF. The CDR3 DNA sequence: TGTGCCAGTAGTATAGCGGCAGGAACTAATGAAAAACTGTTTTTT.

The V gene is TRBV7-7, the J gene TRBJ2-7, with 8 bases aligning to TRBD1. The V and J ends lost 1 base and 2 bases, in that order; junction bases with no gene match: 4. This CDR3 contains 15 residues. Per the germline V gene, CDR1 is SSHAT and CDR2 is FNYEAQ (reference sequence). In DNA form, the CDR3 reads TGTGCCAGCAGCTTAGGATGGGGACAGGCCTACGAGCAGTACTTC. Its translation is CASSLGWGQAYEQYF.

In DNA, the CDR3 is TGTGCCAGCAGCTTACCGGGACTACGAACCGGGGAGCTGTTTTTT. Amino acid sequence: CASSLPGLRTGELFF. The rearrangement links TRBV7-8 to TRBJ2-2; 7 bases are a match to TRBD2. Losses at the gene ends were 2 bases for V and 5 bases for J; bases not matched to a gene: 5. Germline loops: CDR1 SGHVS, CDR2 FQNEAQ. The CDR3 has 15 residues.

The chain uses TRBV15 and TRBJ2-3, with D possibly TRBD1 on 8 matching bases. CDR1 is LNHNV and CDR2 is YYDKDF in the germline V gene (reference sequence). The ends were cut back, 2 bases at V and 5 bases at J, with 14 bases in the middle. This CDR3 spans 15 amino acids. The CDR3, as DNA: TGTGCCACCAGCAGACAAAACAGGGGGGGAGATACGCAGTATTTT. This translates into CATSRQNRGGDTQYF.

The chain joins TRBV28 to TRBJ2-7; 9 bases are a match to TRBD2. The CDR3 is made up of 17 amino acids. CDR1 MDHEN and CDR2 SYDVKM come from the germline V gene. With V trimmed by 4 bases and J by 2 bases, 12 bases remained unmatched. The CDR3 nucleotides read TGTGCCAGCAGTTCCCCCTCCCTAGCGGGAAACACCTACGAGCAGTACTTC. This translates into CASSSPSLAGNTYEQYF.

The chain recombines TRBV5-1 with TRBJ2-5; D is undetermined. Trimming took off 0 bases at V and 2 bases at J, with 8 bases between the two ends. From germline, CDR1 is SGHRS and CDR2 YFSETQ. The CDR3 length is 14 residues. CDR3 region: CASSLAVQQETQYF. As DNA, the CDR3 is TGCGCCAGCAGCTTGGCCGTGCAGCAAGAGACCCAGTACTTC.

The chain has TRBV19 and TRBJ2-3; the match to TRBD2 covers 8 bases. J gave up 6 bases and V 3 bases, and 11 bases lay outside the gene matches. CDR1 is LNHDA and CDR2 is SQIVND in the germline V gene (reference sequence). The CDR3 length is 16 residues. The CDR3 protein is CASSMISGGWVDTQYF. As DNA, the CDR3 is TGTGCCAGTAGTATGATCAGCGGGGGTTGGGTGGATACGCAGTATTTT. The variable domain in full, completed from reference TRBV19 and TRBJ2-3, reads DGGITQSPKYLFRKEGQNVTLSCEQNLNHDAMYWYRQDPGQGLRLIYYSQIVNDFQKGDIAEGYSVSREKKESFPLTVTSAQKNPTAFYLCASSMISGGWVDTQYFGPGTRLTVL.

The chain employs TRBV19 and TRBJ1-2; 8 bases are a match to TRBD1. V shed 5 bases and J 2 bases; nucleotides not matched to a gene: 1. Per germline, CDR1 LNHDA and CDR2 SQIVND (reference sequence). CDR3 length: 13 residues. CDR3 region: CASSRQGNYGYTF. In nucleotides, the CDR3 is TGTGCCAGTAGTCGACAGGGGAACTATGGCTACACCTTC.

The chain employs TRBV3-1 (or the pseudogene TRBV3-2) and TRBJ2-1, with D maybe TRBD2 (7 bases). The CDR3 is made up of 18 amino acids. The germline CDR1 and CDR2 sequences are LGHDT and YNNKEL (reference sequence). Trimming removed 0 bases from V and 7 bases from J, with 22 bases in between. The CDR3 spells CASSQEGGGSRLVNEQFF. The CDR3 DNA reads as TGTGCCAGCAGCCAAGAGGGGGGCGGGAGCAGGTTAGTGAATGAGCAGTTCTTC.

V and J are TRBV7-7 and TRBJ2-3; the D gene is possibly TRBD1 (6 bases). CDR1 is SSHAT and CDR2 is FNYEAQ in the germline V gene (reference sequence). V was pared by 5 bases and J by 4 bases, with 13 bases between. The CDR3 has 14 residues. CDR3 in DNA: TGTGCCAGCAGCACAGGGCCCGGGGCAGATACGCAGTATTTT. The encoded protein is CASSTGPGADTQYF.

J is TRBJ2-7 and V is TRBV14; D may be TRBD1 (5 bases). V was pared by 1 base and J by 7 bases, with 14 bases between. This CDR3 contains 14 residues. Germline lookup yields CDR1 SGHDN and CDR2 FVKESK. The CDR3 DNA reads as TGTGCCAGCAGCCAAGTATGGACCCCAGGGGAGCAGTACTTC. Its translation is CASSQVWTPGEQYF.

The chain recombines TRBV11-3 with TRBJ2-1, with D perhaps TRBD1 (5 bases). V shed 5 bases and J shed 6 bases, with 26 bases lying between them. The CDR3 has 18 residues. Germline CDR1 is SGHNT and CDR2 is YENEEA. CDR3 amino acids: CASSLNLGQEFSGNEQFF. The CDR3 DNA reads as TGTGCCAGCAGCCTTAACTTGGGGCAAGAATTTAGTGGCAATGAGCAGTTCTTC. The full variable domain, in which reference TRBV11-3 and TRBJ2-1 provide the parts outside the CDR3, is EAGVVQSPRYKIIEKKQPVAFWCNPISGHNTLYWYLQNLGQGPELLIRYENEEAVDDSQLPKDRFSAERLKGVDSTLKIQPAELGDSAVYLCASSLNLGQEFSGNEQFFGPGTRLTVL.

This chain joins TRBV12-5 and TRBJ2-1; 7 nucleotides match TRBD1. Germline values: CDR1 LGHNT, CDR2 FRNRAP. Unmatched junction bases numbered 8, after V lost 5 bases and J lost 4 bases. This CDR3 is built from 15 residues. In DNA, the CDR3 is TGTGCTAGTGGTCCGGGACAGACGGGGTACAATGAGCAGTTCTTC. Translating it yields CASGPGQTGYNEQFF. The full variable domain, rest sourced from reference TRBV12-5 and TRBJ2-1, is DARVTQTPRHKVTEMGQEVTMRCQPILGHNTVFWYRQTMMQGLELLAYFRNRAPLDDSGMPKDRFSAEMPDATLATLKIQPSEPRDSAVYFCASGPGQTGYNEQFFGPGTRLTVL.

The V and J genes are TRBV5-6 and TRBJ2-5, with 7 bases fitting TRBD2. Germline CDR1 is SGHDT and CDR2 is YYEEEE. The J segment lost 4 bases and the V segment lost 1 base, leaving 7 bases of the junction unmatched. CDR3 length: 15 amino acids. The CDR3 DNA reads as TGTGCCAGCAGCTTGTTATTGCCGGGAGGAGAGACCCAGTACTTC. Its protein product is CASSLLLPGGETQYF.

As DNA, the CDR3 is TGCGCCAGCAGCCACCCCAACGCCCCAGGGTCCGTGGGCAATCAGCCCCAGCATTTT. Amino acids: CASSHPNAPGSVGNQPQHF. The chain carries TRBV4-3 and TRBJ1-5; D might be TRBD1 (5 bases). Germline V gene data show CDR1 as LGHNA and CDR2 as YSLEER. The CDR3 covers 19 residues. V was shortened by 3 bases and J by 2 bases, with 23 bases between the two germline ends.

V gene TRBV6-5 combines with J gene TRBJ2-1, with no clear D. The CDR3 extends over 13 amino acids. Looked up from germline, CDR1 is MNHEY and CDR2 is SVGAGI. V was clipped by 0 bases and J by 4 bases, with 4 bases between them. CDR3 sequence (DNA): TGTGCCAGCAGTTACTCGAGGTACAATGAGCAGTTCTTC. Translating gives CASSYSRYNEQFF.